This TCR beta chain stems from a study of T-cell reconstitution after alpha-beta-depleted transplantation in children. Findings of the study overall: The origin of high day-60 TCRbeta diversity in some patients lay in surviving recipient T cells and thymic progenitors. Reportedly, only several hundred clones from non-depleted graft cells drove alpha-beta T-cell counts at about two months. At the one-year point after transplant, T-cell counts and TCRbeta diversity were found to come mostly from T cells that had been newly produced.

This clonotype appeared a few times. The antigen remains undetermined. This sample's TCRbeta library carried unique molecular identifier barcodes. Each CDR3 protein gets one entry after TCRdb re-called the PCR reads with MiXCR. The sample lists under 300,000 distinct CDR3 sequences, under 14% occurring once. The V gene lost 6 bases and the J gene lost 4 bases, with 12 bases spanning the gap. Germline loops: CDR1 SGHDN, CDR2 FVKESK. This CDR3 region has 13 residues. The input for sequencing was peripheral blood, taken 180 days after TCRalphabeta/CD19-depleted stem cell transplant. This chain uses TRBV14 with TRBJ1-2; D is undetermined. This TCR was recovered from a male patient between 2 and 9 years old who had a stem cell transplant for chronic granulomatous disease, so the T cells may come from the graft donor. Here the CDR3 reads CASSRDGSYGYTF. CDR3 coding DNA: TGTGCCAGCAGTCGAGACGGTTCCTATGGCTACACCTTC.